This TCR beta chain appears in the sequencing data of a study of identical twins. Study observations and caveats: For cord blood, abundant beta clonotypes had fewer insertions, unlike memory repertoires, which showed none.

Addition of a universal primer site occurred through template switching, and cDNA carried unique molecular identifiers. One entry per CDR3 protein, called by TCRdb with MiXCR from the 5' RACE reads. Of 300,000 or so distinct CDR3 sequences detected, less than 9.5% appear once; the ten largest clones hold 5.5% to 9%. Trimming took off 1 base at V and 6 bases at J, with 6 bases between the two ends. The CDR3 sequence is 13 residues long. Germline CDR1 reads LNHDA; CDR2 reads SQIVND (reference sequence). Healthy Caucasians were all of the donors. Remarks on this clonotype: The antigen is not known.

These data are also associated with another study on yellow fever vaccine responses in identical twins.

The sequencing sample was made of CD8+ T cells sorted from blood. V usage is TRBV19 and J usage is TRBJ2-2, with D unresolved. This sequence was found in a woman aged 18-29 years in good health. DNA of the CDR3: TGTGCCAGTAGTATAGTAGCTGCCGGGGAGCTGTTTTTT. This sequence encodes CASSIVAAGELFF.